This is a list of T cell receptor beta chains from one sample in a study of blood T cell repertoires in COVID-19. Repertoires were generated with immunoSEQ multiplex PCR, while TCRdb's copy carries only in-frame clones and drops some. The data hold about 200,000 clones, with roughly 80% observed a single time. Source material: peripheral blood. These receptors originate from a woman aged 70-85 years with acute or convalescent COVID-19. Both conserved end residues are part of each CDR3. A D gene is named only where the DNA matches it firmly. Clone size is stated in some rows and not others, as once, few, many or a class when expanded.

J gene	clone size	D gene	V gene	CDR3 DNA	CDR3 protein
TRBJ2-5	.	.	TRBV5-4	TGTGCCAGCAGCTTGGCGCTAGATTTGGAGACCCAGTACTTC	CASSLALDLETQYF
TRBJ1-6	.	TRBD1	TRBV2	TGTGCCAGCAGGGCTGGGGACAGGGGGGGTTCACCCCTCCACTTT	CASRAGDRGGSPLHF
TRBJ1-1	once	.	TRBV28	TGTGCCAGCGCGTACGGGGGGGGCCCTGAAGCTTTCTTT	CASAYGGGPEAFF
TRBJ2-7	.	.	TRBV21-1	TGTGCCAGCAGCAAAGCTTCTCCACTCCCCTCCTACGAGCAGTACTTC	CASSKASPLPSYEQYF
TRBJ2-7	once	TRBD2	TRBV5-1	TGCGCCAGCAGCCCAGGGACTAGAGAATCCTACGAGCAGTACTTC	CASSPGTRESYEQYF
TRBJ1-3	.	.	TRBV29-1	TGCAGCGTTCGGACAGGAAACACCATATATTTT	CSVRTGNTIYF
TRBJ1-5	.	.	TRBV3-1/TRBV3-2	TGTGCCAGCAGCCAGGCCGATCAGCCCCAGCATTTT	CASSQADQPQHF
TRBJ1-1	.	.	TRBV2	TGTGCCAGCACGGGGACTACGAACACTGAAGCTTTCTTT	CASTGTTNTEAFF
TRBJ2-7	.	TRBD1	TRBV19	TGTGCCAGTAGTATTGGGACAGGGAGCTACGAGCAGTACTTC	CASSIGTGSYEQYF
TRBJ2-1	.	.	TRBV23-1	TGCGCCAGCAGTCGACTCTTGCGCCCCTACAATGAGCAGTTCTTC	CASSRLLRPYNEQFF
TRBJ1-1	once	.	TRBV6-5	TGTGCCAGCAGTTTGGGGAGGGCGAACACTGAAGCTTTCTTT	CASSLGRANTEAFF
TRBJ1-1	.	.	TRBV7-2	TGTGCCAGCAGCTTACGGGGGGCGGGGAACACTGAAGCTTTCTTT	CASSLRGAGNTEAFF
TRBJ2-5	.	.	TRBV6-5	TGTGCCAGCAGGCGCCAAGAGACCCAGTACTTC	CASRRQETQYF
TRBJ2-3	.	TRBD2	TRBV5-8	TGTGCCAGCCCAGCGGGGCGGAGCACAGATACGCAGTATTTT	CASPAGRSTDTQYF
TRBJ1-2	.	.	TRBV20-1	TGCAGTGCTAGTCGAGGTCAGGGTGATGGCTACACCTTC	CSASRGQGDGYTF
TRBJ2-2	.	TRBD2	TRBV19	TGTGCCAGTAGTATAGCGGGAGGGTACGGCGGGGAGCTGTTTTTT	CASSIAGGYGGELFF
TRBJ2-6	.	TRBD1	TRBV11-3	TGTGCCAGCAGTCCAGGACAGGGACGCGATGGGGCCAACGTCCTGACTTTC	CASSPGQGRDGANVLTF
TRBJ2-2	.	.	TRBV19	TGTGCCAGTAAAATGGGCATTTACACCGGGGAGCTGTTTTTT	CASKMGIYTGELFF
TRBJ1-4	.	TRBD1	TRBV27	TGTGCCAGCGCCGAGGGGGCGCGTGATGAAAAACTGTTTTTT	CASAEGARDEKLFF
TRBJ2-7	.	TRBD2	TRBV7-2	TGTGCCAGCAGCGAGGCTAGCGGGACCTACGAGCAGTACTTC	CASSEASGTYEQYF
TRBJ1-4	.	.	TRBV2	TGTGCCAGCAGGGGGCGGGGGGGGGAGGAAAAACTGTTTTTT	CASRGRGGEEKLFF
TRBJ2-7	once	.	TRBV12-2	TGTGCAAGTCGCTGCCATCCGGGACTAGGTATTTCCTACGAGCAGTACTTC	CASRCHPGLGISYEQYF
TRBJ2-2	.	.	TRBV5-1	TGCGCCAGCAGCTTGGGCAGCACCGGGGAGCTGTTTTTT	CASSLGSTGELFF
TRBJ1-2	.	TRBD1	TRBV2	TGTGCCAGCAGTGAGGACAGGGAGACCTATGGCTACACCTTC	CASSEDRETYGYTF
TRBJ2-5	.	TRBD2	TRBV29-1	TGCAGCGTTGACGGGAGGGCCCAAGAGACCCAGTACTTC	CSVDGRAQETQYF
TRBJ2-1	.	.	TRBV29-1	TGCAGCGTTGTTGGCGGTTCCTACAATGAGCAGTTCTTC	CSVVGGSYNEQFF
TRBJ2-5	.	.	TRBV11-2	TGTGCCAGCAGCTTAATTGGAGGGTCACTCCGGGAGACCCAGTACTTC	CASSLIGGSLRETQYF
TRBJ2-5	once	TRBD2	TRBV3-1/TRBV3-2	TGTGCCAGCAGCCATTTCCCTAGCGGGAGTCAAAAGACCCAGTACTTC	CASSHFPSGSQKTQYF
TRBJ2-7	.	.	TRBV7-9	TGTGCCAGCAGCTTTACGGTCTACGAGCAGTACTTC	CASSFTVYEQYF
TRBJ2-2	.	TRBD2	TRBV9	TGTGCCAGCAGCGCCCGGGCGGGGGACACCGGGGAGCTGTTTTTT	CASSARAGDTGELFF
TRBJ1-6	.	.	TRBV7-3	TGTGCCAGCAGCTCACAGGGACGGAATTCACCCCTCCACTTT	CASSSQGRNSPLHF
TRBJ2-2	once	.	TRBV28	TGTGCCATCCAACCGGGACACCTTAACACCGGGGAGCTGTTTTTT	CAIQPGHLNTGELFF
TRBJ1-5	.	.	TRBV19	TGTGCCAGTAGTTCGTCCTTGGGATTTCTGGGGCGTCAGCCCCAGCATTTT	CASSSSLGFLGRQPQHF
TRBJ2-1	.	TRBD1	TRBV9	TGTGCCAGCAGAGCAACAGGGGGCGCGGGCAATGAGCAGTTCTTC	CASRATGGAGNEQFF
TRBJ2-1	.	TRBD2	TRBV29-1	TGCAGCGTTGAACCCCGGACTAGCGGGAGTGCCAATGAGCAGTTCTTC	CSVEPRTSGSANEQFF
TRBJ2-1	.	.	TRBV28	TGTGCCAGCAGTTTGATCGAGGATGAGCAGTTCTTC	CASSLIEDEQFF
TRBJ2-3	few	.	TRBV5-1	TGCGCCAGCAGCTTGGGGAGTGGGAGCACAGATACGCAGTATTTT	CASSLGSGSTDTQYF
TRBJ2-7	.	.	TRBV6-2/TRBV6-3	TGTGCCAGCAGTTACTCGGTCCGCCTAGACGAGCAGTACTTC	CASSYSVRLDEQYF
TRBJ1-4	.	TRBD1	TRBV30	TGTGCCTGGAGTACCCAGACAGGGACAGGCGAAAAACTGTTTTTT	CAWSTQTGTGEKLFF
TRBJ2-5	once	.	TRBV19	TGTGCCAGTAGTACTACAGGGACGGGGCAAGAGACCCAGTACTTC	CASSTTGTGQETQYF
TRBJ2-3	once	.	TRBV2	TGTGCCAGCCTCTCCACAGATACGCAGTATTTT	CASLSTDTQYF
TRBJ2-6	once	.	TRBV15	TGTGCCACCAGCACCTGGCAGGGCGCCGGGGCCAACGTCCTGACTTTC	CATSTWQGAGANVLTF
TRBJ1-3	once	.	TRBV11-2	TGTGCCAGCAGCTCTGCACAGTCCTCGTGGGGAAACACCATATATTTT	CASSSAQSSWGNTIYF
TRBJ1-5	.	.	TRBV28	TGTGCCAGCAGTTTACGGACAAAAAACAATCAGCCCCAGCATTTT	CASSLRTKNNQPQHF
TRBJ1-5	.	TRBD1	TRBV2	TGTGCCAGCAGTTTTGGACAGGGACAGGATCAGCCCCAGCATTTT	CASSFGQGQDQPQHF
TRBJ2-1	once	.	TRBV25-1	TGTGCCAGCAGTGATGCGGGTCGCTCCTACAATGAGCAGTTCTTC	CASSDAGRSYNEQFF
TRBJ1-3	few	.	TRBV28	TGTGCCAGCAGTTTCCAGGGGGGAAACACCATATATTTT	CASSFQGGNTIYF
TRBJ1-2	.	.	TRBV28	TGTGCCACCAACAGGGTTAACTATGGCTACACCTTC	CATNRVNYGYTF
TRBJ2-5	.	.	TRBV28	TGTGCCAGCATCACCTCGGGTGGAGAGACCCAGTACTTC	CASITSGGETQYF
TRBJ2-1	few	.	TRBV29-1	TGCAGCGTTCCTCCTCAGGGATCGGGCAATGAGCAGTTCTTC	CSVPPQGSGNEQFF
TRBJ1-2	.	.	TRBV6-5	TGTGCCAGCAGCTCCACGGGGAACTATGGCTACACCTTC	CASSSTGNYGYTF
TRBJ2-3	.	TRBD2	TRBV11-1	TGTGCCAGCAGCTTCACTAGCGGGTGGAGCACAGATACGCAGTATTTT	CASSFTSGWSTDTQYF
TRBJ2-3	.	.	TRBV5-6	TGTGCCAGCAGCTTGGTTGCTGGTGCGTCAGATACGCAGTATTTT	CASSLVAGASDTQYF